This paragraph covers one T cell receptor beta chain sequence. Its count unrecorded, this clone is medium-sized (0.01 to 0.1%) by frequency. Its antigen target is currently unknown. The library relied on the immunoSEQ multiplex PCR assay. Adaptive Biotechnologies carried out the TCRbeta CDR3 sequencing. The study's own analysis went as follows. To assess repertoire similarity, the researchers used the Chao-modified Jaccard index along with median clonotype overlap taken from 200 random subsamples at equal sample size. Similarity analyses used either productive nucleotide sequences or in silico-translated amino acid sequences. To compare repertoires, the researchers applied hierarchical clustering with single linkage as well as t-SNE, based on Chao-modified Jaccard distances. Repertoire diversity was measured with the Renyi index after sample size normalisation across a range of alpha values. TCRdb stores this immuneACCESS table with in-frame sequences only. Part of the clones is absent; in the studies checked, under half of the shortfall reflects unresolved V genes, and no reason is known for the rest. That table supplies the V and J calls and clone size; D and trimming were determined from the DNA. This sample's clone table shows under 2,500 clones. The ten largest clones take up less than 25% of the sample.

This specimen belongs to a study of synovial regulatory T cells in juvenile arthritis (dated by TCRdb to between 2015 and 2017). At the level of the whole study: Of the sequenced patients, over five received methotrexate, one received methotrexate plus infliximab, three were therapy-naive, and one had no treatment information. TCRbeta CDR3 repertoires of blood iaTreg cells, other blood Treg cells and synovial fluid Treg cells from matched patient samples were compared in the study. Effector T cell subsets were also sequenced in the study cohort for comparisons, but only blood and synovial fluid Treg cells are covered by the Treg dataset alone. TCR repertoire comparisons included Treg and Teff subsets from ten to eleven JIA patients with active disease. Overall results and qualifications from the work: Synovial Treg cells shared more CDR3 sequences with iaTreg cells than with other blood Treg cells, and Chao-Jaccard similarity confirmed that synovial Treg cells were more closely related to iaTreg cells. Across patients, iaTreg TCR repertoires were largely private and overlapped partially with synovial Teff repertoires and blood CPL repertoires.

The CDR3 runs 16 amino acids, cysteine and phenylalanine included. No DNA appears here. In the germline V gene, CDR1 corresponds to MNHEY and CDR2 to SVGAGI. Synovial samples were synovial fluid collected alongside matched peripheral blood from each patient with active arthritis. The donors for the TCR repertoire analysis were roughly eleven juvenile idiopathic arthritis patients with active disease who had not reached inactive disease, of whom 3 were polyarticular and 8 were oligoarticular. The median age of the TCR-sequenced patients was 11.6 years (range roughly 2.2-25), and their median disease duration was around seven years (range 0.2-19.1). FOXP3 TSDR demethylation in synovial Treg cells was comparable to that in blood Treg cells and healthy-donor Treg cells, supporting bona fide regulatory lineage commitment of the synovial Treg cells. Samples for TCR repertoire analysis were collected at two centres in Italy.

The clonotype originates from a donor aged 2-30 years with juvenile idiopathic arthritis. The receptor chain draws on TRBV6-5 and TRBJ1-2; TCRdb's D call of TRBD1 is untestable without DNA. The sequencing sample was made of Treg cells from the synovium. CDR3 region: CASSYFGTGGLRGYTF.